Listed here are 8 T cell receptor beta chains from one sample, sequenced in a study of CD8+ T cells in alopecia areata. Researchers sorted pooled cutaneous lymph node cells on the basis of CD4, CD8alpha, NKG2D, NKG2ACE and other markers. After isolation, RNA underwent reverse transcription to generate cDNA as the sequencing template. TCRdb keeps only in-frame clones here, not all; method: immunoSEQ multiplex PCR. The sample holds 270,000 or so clones, and no clone turns up only once. The sample was CD4+ T cells sorted from a lymph node. These receptors came from a C3H/HeJ mouse with alopecia areata. MHC haplotype of the mouse line: H2-k.

This clone was observed a handful of times. Gene labels here are mouse ones. The read comes to an end 4 residues before the CDR3 does, leaving the germline J gene to fill in the end. This rearrangement joins TRBV13-2 to TRBJ1-2, with 9 bases fitting TRBD1. This CDR3 is built from 15 residues. Trimming removed 2 bases from V and 3 bases from J; junction bases left unmatched: 5. Germline lookup yields CDR1 NNHNN and CDR2 SYGAGS (reference sequence). Partial CDR3 DNA: TGTGCCAGCGGTGAACAGGGGGCGGAGGACTCC. This gives the protein CASGEQGAEDS. The full-length CDR3 reads as CASGEQGAEDSDYTF.

The sample holds a few counts of this clone. Gene names follow the mouse nomenclature. Coverage ceases 3 residues before the CDR3 finishes, and the germline J gene fills in the end. V usage is TRBV31 and J usage is TRBJ1-6; TRBD1 agrees at 11 bases. TRBJ1-6 falls under the ORF class, with uncertain function. CDR1 GKSSPN and CDR2 SITVG come from the germline V gene. CDR3 length: 16 amino acids. After removal of 1 base from V and 6 bases from J, the junction contained 5 bases not matched to a gene. The CDR3 region is CAWSPGQGGGNSPLYF. The part of the CDR3 DNA that was read is TGTGCCTGGAGTCCGGGACAGGGGGGGGGTAATTCGCCC.

In the case of this clone: Each gene name is a mouse one. The read is 4 residues too short to cover the CDR3 end, so that end is filled in from the germline J gene. The chain combines TRBV4 with TRBJ1-2; D is unresolved. This CDR3 is 11 amino acids long. V gave up 4 bases and J gave up 3 bases, with 3 bases separating them. Germline CDR1 is LGHDT and CDR2 is YNNKQL (reference sequence). CDR3 residues: CASSLDSDYTF. The sequenced CDR3 bases are TGTGCCAGCAGCTTGGACTCC. The whole variable domain, remainder taken from reference TRBV4 and TRBJ1-2, is ETAVFQTPNYHVTQVGNEVSFNCKQTLGHDTMYWYKQDSKKLLKIMFSYNNKQLIVNETVPRRFSPQSSDKAHLNLRIKSVEPEDSAVYLCASSLDSDYTFGSGTRLLVI.

With respect to this clone: Each gene name is a mouse one. The CDR3 extends 4 residues past the end of the read, so its final part is completed from the germline J gene. Other DNA sequences of this sample code for an identical CDR3. V gene TRBV19 combines with J gene TRBJ2-3; 13 bases match TRBD2. The V gene's germline CDR1 is FNHDT and CDR2 SITEND (reference sequence). V was clipped by 4 bases and J by 1 base; unmatched bases: 3. The CDR3 has 16 amino acids. The CDR3: CASSPGLGGGAETLYF. The CDR3 bases that were read are TGTGCCAGCAGTCCGGGACTGGGGGGGGGTGCAGAA.

This clone was recorded a few times. Germline and genes: mouse. The sequence runs out 4 residues before the end of the CDR3; the remainder is reconstructed from the germline J gene. V usage is TRBV13-1 and J usage is TRBJ2-5; TRBD1 might be the D (5 bases). This CDR3 region has 14 residues. V was pared by 0 bases and J by 3 bases, with 8 bases between. CDR1 and CDR2 (germline): NSHNY, SYGAGN. CDR3: CASSDAGWQDTQYF. CDR3 bases read: TGTGCCAGCAGTGATGCAGGGTGGCAAGAC.

This clone was observed a handful of times. Gene labels here are mouse ones. The observed sequence ends 4 residues before the CDR3 terminus, with the missing tail filled in from the germline J gene. The sample has other DNA sequences that encode this CDR3 too. This chain uses TRBV1 with TRBJ2-3; TRBD1 matches 8 bases. Germline-derived CDR1 and CDR2 are NSQYPW and LRSPGD (reference sequence). Losses at the gene ends were 0 bases for V and 1 base for J; bases not matched to a gene: 3. The CDR3 spans 16 residues. CDR3 DNA, as far as it was read: TGCACCTGCAGTGCAGATCAGGGGGCGGGTGCAGAA. Residues: CTCSADQGAGAE. The complete CDR3 reads CTCSADQGAGAETLYF.

With respect to this clone: Genes and germline come from the mouse. The read ends 4 residues shy of where the CDR3 ends; the end is completed using the germline J gene. Other nucleotide sequences from this sample produce the same CDR3. The chain links TRBV19 to TRBJ2-7; maybe TRBD1 (6 bases). The CDR3 totals 12 residues. Germline lookup yields CDR1 FNHDT and CDR2 SITEND (reference sequence). CDR3 amino acids: CASTRDNYEQYF. The sequenced part of the CDR3 DNA is TGTGCCAGCACCAGGGACAATTAT.

A word on this clone: Germline and genes: mouse. The sequenced fragment ends 4 residues before the CDR3 boundary, so the rest is inferred from the germline J gene. The rearrangement links TRBV14 to TRBJ2-3; 9 bases are a match to TRBD2. The CDR3 contains 16 residues. Germline V lookup: CDR1 SGHDT, CDR2 FRDEAV. Germline trimming cut 4 bases from V and 0 bases from J; bases unmatched to any gene: 6. Incomplete CDR3 DNA: TGTGCCAGCAGTACGACTGGGGGATCTAGTGCAGAA. Translated: CASSTTGGSSAE. In full, the CDR3 is CASSTTGGSSAETLYF.